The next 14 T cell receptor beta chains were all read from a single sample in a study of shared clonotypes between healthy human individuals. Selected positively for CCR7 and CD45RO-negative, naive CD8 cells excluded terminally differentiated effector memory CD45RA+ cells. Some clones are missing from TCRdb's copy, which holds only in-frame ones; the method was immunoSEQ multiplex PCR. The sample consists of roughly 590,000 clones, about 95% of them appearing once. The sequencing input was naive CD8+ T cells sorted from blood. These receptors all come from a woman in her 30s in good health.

The CDR3 protein is CASSVTGLAGKDTQYF. For the CDR3, the DNA is TGTGCCAGCAGCGTGACCGGACTAGCGGGAAAAGATACGCAGTATTTT. The gene calls are TRBV9 and TRBJ2-3; 12 bases map to TRBD2. The length of the CDR3 is 16 residues. After removal of 2 bases from V and 5 bases from J, the junction contained 6 bases not matched to a gene. Germline lookup yields CDR1 SGDLS and CDR2 YYNGEE.

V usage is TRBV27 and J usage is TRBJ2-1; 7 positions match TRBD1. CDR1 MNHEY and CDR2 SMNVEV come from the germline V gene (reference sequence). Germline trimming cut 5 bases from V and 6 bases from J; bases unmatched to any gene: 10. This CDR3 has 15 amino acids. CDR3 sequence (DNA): TGTGCCAGCAGTCCGCTGTGGGACAGCGTCAATGAGCAGTTCTTC. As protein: CASSPLWDSVNEQFF.

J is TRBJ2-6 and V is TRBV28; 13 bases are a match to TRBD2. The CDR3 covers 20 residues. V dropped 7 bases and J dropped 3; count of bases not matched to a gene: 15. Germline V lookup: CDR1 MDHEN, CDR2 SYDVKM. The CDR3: CASKDSRTSGRAGGANVLTF. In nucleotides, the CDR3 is TGTGCCAGCAAGGACAGCCGGACTAGCGGGAGAGCGGGTGGGGCCAACGTCCTGACTTTC.

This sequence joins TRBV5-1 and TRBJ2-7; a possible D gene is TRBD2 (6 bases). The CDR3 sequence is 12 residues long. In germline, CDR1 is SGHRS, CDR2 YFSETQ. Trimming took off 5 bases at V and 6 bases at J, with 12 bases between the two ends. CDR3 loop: CASRRGGGEQYF. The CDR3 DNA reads TGCGCCAGCAGGCGGGGTGGAGGCGAGCAGTACTTC.

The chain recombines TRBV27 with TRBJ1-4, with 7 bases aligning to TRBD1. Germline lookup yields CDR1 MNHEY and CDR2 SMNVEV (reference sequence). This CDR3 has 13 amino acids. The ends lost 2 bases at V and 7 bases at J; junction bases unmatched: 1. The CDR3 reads CASSLRGPEKLFF. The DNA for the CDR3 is TGTGCCAGCAGTTTAAGGGGGCCTGAAAAACTGTTTTTT.

The CDR3: CASSEAPWAEQQETQYF. The CDR3 nucleotides are TGTGCCAGCAGTGAAGCGCCGTGGGCGGAACAACAAGAGACCCAGTACTTC. The gene calls are TRBV2 and TRBJ2-5, with D uncertain. The germline V gene encodes CDR1 SNHLY and CDR2 FYNNEI. The CDR3 has 17 amino acids. V lost 0 bases, J lost 2 bases, and 16 bases lay in between.

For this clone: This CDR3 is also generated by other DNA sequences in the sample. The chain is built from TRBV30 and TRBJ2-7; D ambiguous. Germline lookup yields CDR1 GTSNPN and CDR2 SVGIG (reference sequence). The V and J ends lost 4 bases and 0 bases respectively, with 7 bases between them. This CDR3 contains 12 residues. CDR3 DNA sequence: TGTGCCTGGACAGCAGGCTCCTACGAGCAGTACTTC. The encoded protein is CAWTAGSYEQYF.

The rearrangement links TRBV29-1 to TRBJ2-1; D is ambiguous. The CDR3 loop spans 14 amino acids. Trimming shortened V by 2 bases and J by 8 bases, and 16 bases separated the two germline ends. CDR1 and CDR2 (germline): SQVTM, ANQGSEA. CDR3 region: CSVEFGVAADEQFF. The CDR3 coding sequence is TGCAGCGTTGAATTTGGGGTAGCCGCCGATGAGCAGTTCTTC.

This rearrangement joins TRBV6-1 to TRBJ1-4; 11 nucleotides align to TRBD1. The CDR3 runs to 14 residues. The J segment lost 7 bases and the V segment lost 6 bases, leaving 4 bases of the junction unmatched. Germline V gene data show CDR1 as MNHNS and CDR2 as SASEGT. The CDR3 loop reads CASSGQGAFEKLFF. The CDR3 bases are TGTGCCAGCAGCGGACAGGGGGCGTTTGAAAAACTGTTTTTT.

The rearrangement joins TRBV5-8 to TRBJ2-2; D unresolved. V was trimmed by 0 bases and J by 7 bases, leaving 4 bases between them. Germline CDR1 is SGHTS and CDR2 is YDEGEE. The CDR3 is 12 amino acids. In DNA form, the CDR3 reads TGTGCCAGCAGCTTGGTTTTCGGGGAGCTGTTTTTT. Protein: CASSLVFGELFF.

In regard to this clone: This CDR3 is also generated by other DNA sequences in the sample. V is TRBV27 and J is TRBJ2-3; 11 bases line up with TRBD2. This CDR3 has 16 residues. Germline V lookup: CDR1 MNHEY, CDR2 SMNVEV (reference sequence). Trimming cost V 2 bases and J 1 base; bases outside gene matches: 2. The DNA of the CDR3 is TGTGCCAGCAGTTTAGTACTAGCGGGGGGCACAGATACGCAGTATTTT. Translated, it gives CASSLVLAGGTDTQYF.

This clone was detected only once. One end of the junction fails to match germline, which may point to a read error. The CDR3 DNA reads TGTGCCACCAGCTTGCCGTCCTATAGCAATCAGCCCCAGCATTTT. As protein: CATSLPSYSNQPQHF. The gene calls are TRBV7-8 and TRBJ1-5; D is ambiguous. Germline lookup yields CDR1 SGHVS and CDR2 FQNEAQ. The CDR3 runs to 15 residues.

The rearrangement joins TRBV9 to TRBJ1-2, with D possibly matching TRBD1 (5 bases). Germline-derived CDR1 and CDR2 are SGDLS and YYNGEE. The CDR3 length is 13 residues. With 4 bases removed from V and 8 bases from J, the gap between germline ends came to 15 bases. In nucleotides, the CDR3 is TGTGCCAGCAGCAGGGGAGGTAGTGAGGGCTACACCTTC. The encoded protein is CASSRGGSEGYTF.

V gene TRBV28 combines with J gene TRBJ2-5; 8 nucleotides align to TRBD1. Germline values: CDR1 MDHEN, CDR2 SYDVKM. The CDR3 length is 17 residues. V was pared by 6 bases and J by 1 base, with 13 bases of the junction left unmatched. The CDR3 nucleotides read TGTGCCAGCAGGCAGGGGGCGCTCCCGGCGCTCCAAGAGACCCAGTACTTC. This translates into CASRQGALPALQETQYF. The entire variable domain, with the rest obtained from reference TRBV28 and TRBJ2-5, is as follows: DVKVTQSSRYLVKRTGEKVFLECVQDMDHENMFWYRQDPGLGLRLIYFSYDVKMKEKGDIPEGYSVSREKKERFSLILESASTNQTSMYLCASRQGALPALQETQYFGPGTRLLVL.